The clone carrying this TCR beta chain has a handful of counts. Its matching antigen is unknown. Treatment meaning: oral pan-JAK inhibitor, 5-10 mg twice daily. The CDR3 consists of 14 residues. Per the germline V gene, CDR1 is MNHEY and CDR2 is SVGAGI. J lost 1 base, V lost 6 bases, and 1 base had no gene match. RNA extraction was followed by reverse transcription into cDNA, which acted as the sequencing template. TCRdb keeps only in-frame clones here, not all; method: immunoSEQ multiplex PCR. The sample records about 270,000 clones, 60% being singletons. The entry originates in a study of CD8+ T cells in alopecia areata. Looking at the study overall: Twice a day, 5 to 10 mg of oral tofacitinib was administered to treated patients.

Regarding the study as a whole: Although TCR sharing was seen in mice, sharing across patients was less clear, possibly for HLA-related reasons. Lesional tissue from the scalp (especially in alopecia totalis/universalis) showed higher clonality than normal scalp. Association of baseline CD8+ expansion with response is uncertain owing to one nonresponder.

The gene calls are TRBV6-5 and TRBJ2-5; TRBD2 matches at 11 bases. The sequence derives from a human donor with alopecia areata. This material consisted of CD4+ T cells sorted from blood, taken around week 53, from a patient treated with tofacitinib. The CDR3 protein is CASRLAGGQETQYF. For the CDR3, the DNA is TGTGCCAGCAGGCTAGCGGGGGGCCAAGAGACCCAGTACTTC.